The clone carrying this TCR beta chain has at least ten counts. The antigen remains unidentified. The data were taken from a study of glioma-infiltrating T cells. Findings and limits, study-wide: A blood CDR3 motif signature was depleted in highly divergent patients.

The iRepertoire nested amplicon-rescue multiplex PCR amplified TCR alpha and beta CDR3s from RNA. For one-step reverse transcription and amplification, 100-400 ng of tissue mRNA or PBMC total RNA was used. Using its own MiXCR run on the multiplex PCR reads, TCRdb lists one record per CDR3 protein. The sample shows a few hundred thousand distinct CDR3 sequences, 41% of them seen only once. From germline, CDR1 is MGHDK and CDR2 SYGVNS. Trimming took 3 bases from V and 6 from J, leaving 6 bases between them. This CDR3 spans 11 amino acids. The chain employs TRBV25-1 and TRBJ2-7, with unresolved D. Sequenced sample: glioma tissue, nonneoplastic brain tissue, or PBMCs (not recorded which). This TCR came from a human donor with low-grade glioma or glioblastoma, undergoing nonglioma brain surgery, or in good health (not recorded which). For the CDR3, the DNA is TGTGCCAGCAGTGATGGCTTCGAGCAGTACTTC. Its translation: CASSDGFEQYF.